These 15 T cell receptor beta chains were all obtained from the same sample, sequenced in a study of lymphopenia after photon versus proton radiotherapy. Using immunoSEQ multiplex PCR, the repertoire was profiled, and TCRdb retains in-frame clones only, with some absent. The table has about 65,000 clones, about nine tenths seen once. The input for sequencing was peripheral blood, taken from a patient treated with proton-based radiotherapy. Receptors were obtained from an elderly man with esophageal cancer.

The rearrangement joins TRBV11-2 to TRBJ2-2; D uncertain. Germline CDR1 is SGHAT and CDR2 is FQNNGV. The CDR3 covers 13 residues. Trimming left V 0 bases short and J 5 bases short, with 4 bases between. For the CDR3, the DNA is TGTGCCAGCAGCTTAGAGGTTACCGGGGAGCTGTTTTTT. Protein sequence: CASSLEVTGELFF. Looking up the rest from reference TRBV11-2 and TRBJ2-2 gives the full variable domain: EAGVAQSPRYKIIEKRQSVAFWCNPISGHATLYWYQQILGQGPKLLIQFQNNGVVDDSQLPKDRFSAERLKGVDSTLKIQPAKLEDSAVYLCASSLEVTGELFFGEGSRLTVL.

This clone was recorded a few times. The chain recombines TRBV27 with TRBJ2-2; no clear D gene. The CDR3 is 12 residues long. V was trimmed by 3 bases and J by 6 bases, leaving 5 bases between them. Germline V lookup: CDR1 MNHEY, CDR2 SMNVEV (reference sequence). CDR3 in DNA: TGTGCCAGCAGTTTCCCGTCCGGGGAGCTGTTTTTT. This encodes CASSFPSGELFF.

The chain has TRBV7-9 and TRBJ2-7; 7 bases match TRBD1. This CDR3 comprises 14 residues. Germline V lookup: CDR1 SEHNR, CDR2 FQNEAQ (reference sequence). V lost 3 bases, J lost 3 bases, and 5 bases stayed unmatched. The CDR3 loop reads CASSFFSGGYEQYF. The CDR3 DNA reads TGTGCCAGCAGCTTTTTTTCAGGGGGCTACGAGCAGTACTTC. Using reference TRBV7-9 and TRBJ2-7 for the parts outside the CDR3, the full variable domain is DTGVSQNPRHKITKRGQNVTFRCDPISEHNRLYWYRQTLGQGPEFLTYFQNEAQLEKSRLLSDRFSAERPKGSFSTLEIQRTEQGDSAMYLCASSFFSGGYEQYFGPGTRLTVT.

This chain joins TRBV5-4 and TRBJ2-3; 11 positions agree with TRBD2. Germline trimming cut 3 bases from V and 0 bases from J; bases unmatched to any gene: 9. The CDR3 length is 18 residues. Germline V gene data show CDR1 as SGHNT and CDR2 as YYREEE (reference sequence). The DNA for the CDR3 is TGTGCCAGCAGCTCTCGACTAGCGGGAACGCTTAGCACAGATACGCAGTATTTT. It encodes CASSSRLAGTLSTDTQYF.

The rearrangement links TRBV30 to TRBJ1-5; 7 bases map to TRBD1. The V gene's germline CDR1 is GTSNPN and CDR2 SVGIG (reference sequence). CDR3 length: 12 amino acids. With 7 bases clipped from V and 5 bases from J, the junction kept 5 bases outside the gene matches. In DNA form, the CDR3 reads TGTGCCTACGACAGGGAGGATCAGCCCCAGCATTTT. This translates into CAYDREDQPQHF. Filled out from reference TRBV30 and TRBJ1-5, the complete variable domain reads SQTIHQWPATLVQPVGSPLSLECTVEGTSNPNLYWYRQAAGRGLQLLFYSVGIGQISSEVPQNLSASRPQDRQFILSSKKLLLSDSGFYLCAYDREDQPQHFGDGTRLSIL.

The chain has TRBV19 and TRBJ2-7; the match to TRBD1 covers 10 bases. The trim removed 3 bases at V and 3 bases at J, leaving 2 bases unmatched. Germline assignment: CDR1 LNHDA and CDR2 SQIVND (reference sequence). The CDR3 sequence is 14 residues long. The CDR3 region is CASSMGTGVYEQYF. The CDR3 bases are TGTGCCAGTAGTATGGGGACAGGGGTCTACGAGCAGTACTTC.

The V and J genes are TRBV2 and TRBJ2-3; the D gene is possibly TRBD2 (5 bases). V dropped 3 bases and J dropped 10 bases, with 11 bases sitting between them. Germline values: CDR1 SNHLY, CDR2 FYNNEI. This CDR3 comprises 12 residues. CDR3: CASSETGIPQYF. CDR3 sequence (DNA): TGTGCCAGCAGTGAGACGGGGATTCCGCAGTATTTT.

In DNA, the CDR3 is TGTGCCAGCAAAGAAGCTAGCGCCACAGATACGCAGTATTTT. Amino acids: CASKEASATDTQYF. The V and J genes are TRBV27 and TRBJ2-3, with D possibly matching TRBD2 (6 bases). CDR3 length: 14 amino acids. V dropped 7 bases and J dropped 2 bases, with 13 bases sitting between them. The germline gives CDR1 MNHEY, CDR2 SMNVEV (reference sequence).

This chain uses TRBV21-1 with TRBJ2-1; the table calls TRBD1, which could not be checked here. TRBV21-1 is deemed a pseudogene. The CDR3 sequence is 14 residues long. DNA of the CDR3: TGTGCCAGCAGCAAACGTGGACAGGCCAATGAGCAGTTCTTC. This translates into CASSKRGQANEQFF.

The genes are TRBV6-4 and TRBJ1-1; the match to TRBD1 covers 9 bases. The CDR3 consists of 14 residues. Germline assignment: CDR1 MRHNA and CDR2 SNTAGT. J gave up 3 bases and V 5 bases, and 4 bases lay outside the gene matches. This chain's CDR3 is CASSRDRADTEAFF. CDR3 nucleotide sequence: TGTGCCAGCAGTAGGGACAGGGCCGACACTGAAGCTTTCTTT.

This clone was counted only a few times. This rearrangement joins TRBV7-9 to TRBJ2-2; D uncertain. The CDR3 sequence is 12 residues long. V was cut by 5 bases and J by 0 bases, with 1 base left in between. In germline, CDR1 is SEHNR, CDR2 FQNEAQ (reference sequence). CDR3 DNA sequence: TGTGCCAGCAGCCCGAACACCGGGGAGCTGTTTTTT. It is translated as CASSPNTGELFF.

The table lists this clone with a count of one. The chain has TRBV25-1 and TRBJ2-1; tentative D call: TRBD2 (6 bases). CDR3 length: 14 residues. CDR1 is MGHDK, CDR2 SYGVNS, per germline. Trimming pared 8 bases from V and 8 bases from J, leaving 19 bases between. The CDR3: CASAGDGSRDEQFF. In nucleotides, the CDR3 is TGTGCCAGCGCCGGGGACGGGAGTAGGGATGAGCAGTTCTTC.

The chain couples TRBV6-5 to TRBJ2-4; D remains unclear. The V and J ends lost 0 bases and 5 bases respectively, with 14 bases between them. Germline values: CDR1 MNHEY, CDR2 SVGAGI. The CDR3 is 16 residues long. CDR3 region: CASSYSMKGWENIQYF. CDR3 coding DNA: TGTGCCAGCAGTTACTCGATGAAGGGTTGGGAAAACATTCAGTACTTC.

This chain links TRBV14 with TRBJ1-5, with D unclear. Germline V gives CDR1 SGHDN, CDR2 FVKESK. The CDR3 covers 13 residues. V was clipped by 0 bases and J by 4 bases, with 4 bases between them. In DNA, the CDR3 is TGTGCCAGCAGCCAAGATAGTAATCAGCCCCAGCATTTT. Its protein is CASSQDSNQPQHF.

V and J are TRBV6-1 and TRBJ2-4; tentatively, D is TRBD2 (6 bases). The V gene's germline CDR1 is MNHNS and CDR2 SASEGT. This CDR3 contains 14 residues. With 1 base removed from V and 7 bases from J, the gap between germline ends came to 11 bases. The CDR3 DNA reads TGTGCCAGCAGTGAAGTCGCGGGGCGTAACATTCAGTACTTC. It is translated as CASSEVAGRNIQYF.